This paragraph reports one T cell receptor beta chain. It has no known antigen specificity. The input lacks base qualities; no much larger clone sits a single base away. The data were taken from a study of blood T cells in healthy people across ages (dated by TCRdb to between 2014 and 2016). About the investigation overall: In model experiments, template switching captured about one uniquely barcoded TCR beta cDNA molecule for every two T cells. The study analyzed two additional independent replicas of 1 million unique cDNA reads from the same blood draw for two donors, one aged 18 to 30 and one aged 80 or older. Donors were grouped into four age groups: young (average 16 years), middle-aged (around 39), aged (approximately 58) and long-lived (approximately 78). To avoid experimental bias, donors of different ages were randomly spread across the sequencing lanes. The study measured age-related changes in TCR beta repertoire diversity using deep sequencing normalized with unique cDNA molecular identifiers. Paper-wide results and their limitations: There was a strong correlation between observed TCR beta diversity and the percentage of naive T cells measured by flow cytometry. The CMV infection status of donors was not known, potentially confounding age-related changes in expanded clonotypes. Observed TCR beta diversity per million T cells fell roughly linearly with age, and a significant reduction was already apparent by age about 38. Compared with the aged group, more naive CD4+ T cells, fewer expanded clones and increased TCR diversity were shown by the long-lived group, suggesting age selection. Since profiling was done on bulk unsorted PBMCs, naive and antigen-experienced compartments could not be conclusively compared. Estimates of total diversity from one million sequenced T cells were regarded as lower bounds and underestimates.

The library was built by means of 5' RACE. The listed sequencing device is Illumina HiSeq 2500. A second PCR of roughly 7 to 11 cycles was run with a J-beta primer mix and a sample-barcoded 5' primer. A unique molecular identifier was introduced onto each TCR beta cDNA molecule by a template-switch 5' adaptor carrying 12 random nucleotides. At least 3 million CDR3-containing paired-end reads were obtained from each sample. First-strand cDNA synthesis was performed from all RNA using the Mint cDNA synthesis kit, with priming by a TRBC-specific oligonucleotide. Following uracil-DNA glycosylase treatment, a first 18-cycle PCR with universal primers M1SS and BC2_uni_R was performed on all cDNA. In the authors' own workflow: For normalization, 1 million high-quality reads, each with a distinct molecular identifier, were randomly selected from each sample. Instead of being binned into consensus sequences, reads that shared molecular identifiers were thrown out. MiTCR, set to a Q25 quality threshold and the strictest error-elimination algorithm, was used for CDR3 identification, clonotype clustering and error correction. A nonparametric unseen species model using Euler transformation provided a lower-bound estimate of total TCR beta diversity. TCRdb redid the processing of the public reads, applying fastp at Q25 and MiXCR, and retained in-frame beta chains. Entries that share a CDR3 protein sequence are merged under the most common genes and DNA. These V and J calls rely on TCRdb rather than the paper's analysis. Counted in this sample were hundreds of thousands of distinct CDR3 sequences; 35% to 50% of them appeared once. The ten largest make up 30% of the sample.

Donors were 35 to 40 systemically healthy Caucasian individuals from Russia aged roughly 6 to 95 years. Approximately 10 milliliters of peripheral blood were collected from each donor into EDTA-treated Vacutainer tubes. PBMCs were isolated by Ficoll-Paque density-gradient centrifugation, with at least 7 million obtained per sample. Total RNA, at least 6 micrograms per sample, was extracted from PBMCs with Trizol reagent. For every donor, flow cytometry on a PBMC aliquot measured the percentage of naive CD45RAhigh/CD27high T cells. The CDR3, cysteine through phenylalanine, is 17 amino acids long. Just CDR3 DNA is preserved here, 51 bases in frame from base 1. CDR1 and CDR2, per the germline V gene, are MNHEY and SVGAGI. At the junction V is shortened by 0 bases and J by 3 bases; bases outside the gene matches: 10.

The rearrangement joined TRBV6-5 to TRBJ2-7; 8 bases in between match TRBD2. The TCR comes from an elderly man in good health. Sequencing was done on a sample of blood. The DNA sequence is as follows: TGTGCCAGCAGTTACTCATCGGGACTAGGGGTGAACTACGAGCAGTACTTC. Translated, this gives CASSYSSGLGVNYEQYF.